These 19 T cell receptor beta chains originate from one sample sequenced in a study of shared clonotypes between healthy human individuals. Profiling relied on immunoSEQ multiplex PCR, and the TCRdb table lists in-frame clones only, not all of them. The table includes some 1 million clones, roughly 80% detected once. Sequencing input: memory CD4+ T cells sorted from blood. Noted subset: CD45RA-negative fraction. Receptors originate from a man between 18 and 35 years old in good health.

As to this clone: A read error may be the cause here, since a much bigger clone is one base away. The same CDR3 is also encoded by other DNA sequences in this sample. The chain uses TRBV2 and TRBJ1-5, with TRBD1 identical over 9 bases. The CDR3 runs to 13 residues. V was clipped by 6 bases and J by 4 bases; unmatched bases: 1. CDR1 and CDR2 from the germline V gene are SNHLY and FYNNEI. CDR3 nucleotides: TGTGCCAGCAGCGGACAGGGGAATCAGCCCCAGCATTTT. Protein sequence: CASSGQGNQPQHF.

This clone was observed at least ten times. In nucleotides, the CDR3 is TGTGCCAGCAGCCAATCAGGGGCAGGGCGCAGTGAGCAGTTCTTC. Translating it yields CASSQSGAGRSEQFF. The genes are TRBV7-8 and TRBJ2-1; TRBD1 might be the D (6 bases). This CDR3 contains 15 residues. From germline, CDR1 is SGHVS and CDR2 FQNEAQ. The V gene lost 5 bases and the J gene lost 9 bases, with 20 bases spanning the gap. Looking up the rest from reference TRBV7-8 and TRBJ2-1 gives the full variable domain: GAGVSQSPRYKVAKRGQDVALRCDPISGHVSLFWYQQALGQGPEFLTYFQNEAQLDKSGLPSDRFFAERPEGSVSTLKIQRTQQEDSAVYLCASSQSGAGRSEQFFGPGTRLTVL.

The rearrangement links TRBV4-2 to TRBJ2-7, with D perhaps matching TRBD1 (6 bases). CDR1 is LGHNA, CDR2 YNFKEQ, per germline. The CDR3 runs to 14 residues. V lost 1 base to trimming and J lost 5 bases, with 12 bases between them. The DNA of the CDR3 is TGTGCCAGCAGCCAAGTCCAGGACAGACACGAGCAGTACTTC. It yields the protein CASSQVQDRHEQYF.

The chain uses TRBV30 and TRBJ2-7, with 8 nucleotides matching TRBD2. The CDR3 is 15 residues long. CDR1 GTSNPN and CDR2 SVGIG come from the germline V gene (reference sequence). J was trimmed by 1 base and V by 2 bases; bases with no gene match: 7. The CDR3 reads CAWSKKAGVSYEQYF. Here the CDR3 DNA reads TGTGCCTGGAGTAAGAAAGCGGGAGTGTCCTACGAGCAGTACTTC.

The J gene is TRBJ2-7, the V gene TRBV4-1; TRBD1 matches 7 bases. CDR1 is MGHRA, CDR2 YSYEKL, per germline. Trimming removed 3 bases from V and 0 bases from J; junction bases left unmatched: 5. This CDR3 is 15 amino acids long. DNA of the CDR3: TGCGCCAGCAGCCAGGGACAGTTAAGCTCCTACGAGCAGTACTTC. This sequence encodes CASSQGQLSSYEQYF.

As for this clone: A much larger clone differs from this one at a single base, so this may be a read error. The CDR3, as DNA: TGTGCCAGCAGCTTGGAGAATTCACCCCTCCACTTT. This sequence encodes CASSLENSPLHF. The V call is TRBV5-6, the J call TRBJ1-6; D not resolved. The V end lost 0 bases, the J end lost 7 bases, and 2 bases lay between the germline ends. The CDR3 totals 12 residues. CDR1 is SGHDT, CDR2 YYEEEE, per germline.

V gene TRBV28 combines with J gene TRBJ2-3, with D maybe TRBD2 (5 bases). Deletions cut 7 bases from V and 6 bases from J, with 17 bases between. The germline gives CDR1 MDHEN, CDR2 SYDVKM. The CDR3 spans 14 residues. The chain's CDR3 is CASTRRAERDTQYF. Written as DNA, the CDR3 is TGTGCCAGCACCCGGCGGGCAGAAAGGGATACGCAGTATTTT.

This clone has just one count. The chain carries TRBV6-5 and TRBJ1-1; the D gene is possibly TRBD1 (6 bases). Germline V gene sequence: CDR1 MNHEY, CDR2 SVGAGI. The CDR3 has 14 amino acids. The V gene lost 6 bases and the J gene lost 0 bases, with 11 bases spanning the gap. CDR3 coding DNA: TGTGCCAGCAGAGTCCAGGGGATGAACACTGAAGCTTTCTTT. This codes for CASRVQGMNTEAFF.

The chain has TRBV2 and TRBJ1-6, with D uncertain. V lost 7 bases and J lost 6, with 13 bases in between. Germline values: CDR1 SNHLY, CDR2 FYNNEI. The CDR3 covers 14 residues. Here the CDR3 reads CASTEFWGNSPLHF. The CDR3 DNA is TGTGCCAGCACGGAGTTTTGGGGTAATTCACCCCTCCACTTT. The complete variable domain, with remaining parts taken from reference TRBV2 and TRBJ1-6, reads EPEVTQTPSHQVTQMGQEVILRCVPISNHLYFYWYRQILGQKVEFLVSFYNNEISEKSEIFDDQFSVERPDGSNFTLKIRSTKLEDSAMYFCASTEFWGNSPLHFGNGTRLTVT.

The table lists this clone with a few counts. The gene calls are TRBV10-3 and TRBJ1-3, with TRBD1 as a possible D gene (5 bases). CDR1 and CDR2 (germline): ENHRY, SYGVKD. CDR3 length equals 13 residues. Trimming took off 3 bases at V and 7 bases at J, with 10 bases between the two ends. CDR3 nucleotides: TGTGCCATCAGTGAAGGGGCCGGGAACACCATATATTTT. Translating gives CAISEGAGNTIYF.

The chain links TRBV28 to TRBJ2-5, with TRBD2 identical over 9 bases. Germline trimming cut 2 bases from V and 5 bases from J; bases unmatched to any gene: 6. In germline, CDR1 is MDHEN, CDR2 SYDVKM. The length of the CDR3 is 15 residues. The CDR3 sequence: CASSLPAGGMETQYF. The CDR3 DNA is TGTGCCAGCAGTTTACCAGCGGGGGGCATGGAGACCCAGTACTTC. Full variable domain (outside the CDR3, taken from reference TRBV28 and TRBJ2-5): DVKVTQSSRYLVKRTGEKVFLECVQDMDHENMFWYRQDPGLGLRLIYFSYDVKMKEKGDIPEGYSVSREKKERFSLILESASTNQTSMYLCASSLPAGGMETQYFGPGTRLLVL.

The chain carries TRBV7-2 and TRBJ2-7, with no clear D. The CDR3 runs 14 residues. Trimming pared 5 bases from V and 9 bases from J, leaving 20 bases between. Germline values: CDR1 SGHTA, CDR2 FQGNSA. CDR3 residues: CASSPHAASSGQYF. In DNA, the CDR3 is TGTGCCAGCAGCCCCCACGCAGCGTCCTCCGGGCAGTACTTC.

The chain is built from TRBV28 and TRBJ1-1; D remains ambiguous. Per the germline V gene, CDR1 is MDHEN and CDR2 is SYDVKM. The CDR3 extends over 12 amino acids. V was shortened by 7 bases and J by 8 bases, with 14 bases between the two germline ends. In nucleotides, the CDR3 is TGTGCCAGCACTCCTAGTTGGTCCGAAGCTTTCTTT. Amino acids: CASTPSWSEAFF.

The rearrangement links TRBV6-1 to TRBJ2-7, with 7 positions matching TRBD2. This CDR3 spans 13 amino acids. Germline V gene data show CDR1 as MNHNS and CDR2 as SASEGT. Trimming cost V 8 bases and J 4 bases; bases outside gene matches: 8. The CDR3 DNA sequence: TGTGCCAGCCTTACCCTGGGGGGGTACGAGCAGTACTTC. Protein product: CASLTLGGYEQYF.

The CDR3 region has the DNA TGTGCCAGCAGTTTATTACAGGGTAATGAAAAACTGTTTTTT. Encoded protein: CASSLLQGNEKLFF. The V gene is TRBV28, the J gene TRBJ1-4; a possible D gene is TRBD1 (6 bases). CDR3 size: 14 residues. Germline CDR1 MDHEN, CDR2 SYDVKM. Deletions cut 1 base from V and 4 bases from J, with 7 bases between.

The gene calls are TRBV28 and TRBJ2-7, with D tentatively TRBD1 (5 bases). There are 18 residues in the CDR3. Trimming took 2 bases from V and 3 from J, leaving 23 bases between them. Germline V lookup: CDR1 MDHEN, CDR2 SYDVKM. CDR3 region: CASSLPPFPLRQSYEQYF. The CDR3 DNA reads as TGTGCCAGCAGTTTACCGCCGTTCCCACTAAGACAGAGCTACGAGCAGTACTTC.

This clone was observed once. The chain carries TRBV2 and TRBJ1-1; possible D gene TRBD1, 6 bases. This CDR3 is 17 amino acids long. The germline V gene has CDR1 SNHLY and CDR2 FYNNEI. V lost 6 bases and J lost 0, with 20 bases in between. CDR3 bases: TGTGCCAGCAGAAGGCCAGTAGGGGGGGAGATGAACACTGAAGCTTTCTTT. Its protein is CASRRPVGGEMNTEAFF.

This sequence joins TRBV13 and TRBJ1-4; 9 bases are shared with TRBD1. Germline loops: CDR1 PRHDT, CDR2 FYEKMQ (reference sequence). The V segment lost 5 bases and the J segment 12 bases; nucleotides outside the gene matches: 16. This CDR3 comprises 16 residues. This CDR3 reads CASSHPGQGSARQLFF. CDR3 coding DNA: TGTGCCAGCAGCCATCCGGGACAGGGCTCTGCACGTCAACTGTTTTTT.

This clone was picked up one time. The V call is TRBV7-2, the J call TRBJ1-5; D remains ambiguous. V was trimmed by 2 bases and J by 6 bases, leaving 5 bases between them. Germline V gene data show CDR1 as SGHTA and CDR2 as FQGNSA. The CDR3 length is 12 residues. CDR3 in amino acids: CASSLMGQPQHF. The CDR3 nucleotides are TGTGCCAGCAGCTTAATGGGTCAGCCCCAGCATTTT.